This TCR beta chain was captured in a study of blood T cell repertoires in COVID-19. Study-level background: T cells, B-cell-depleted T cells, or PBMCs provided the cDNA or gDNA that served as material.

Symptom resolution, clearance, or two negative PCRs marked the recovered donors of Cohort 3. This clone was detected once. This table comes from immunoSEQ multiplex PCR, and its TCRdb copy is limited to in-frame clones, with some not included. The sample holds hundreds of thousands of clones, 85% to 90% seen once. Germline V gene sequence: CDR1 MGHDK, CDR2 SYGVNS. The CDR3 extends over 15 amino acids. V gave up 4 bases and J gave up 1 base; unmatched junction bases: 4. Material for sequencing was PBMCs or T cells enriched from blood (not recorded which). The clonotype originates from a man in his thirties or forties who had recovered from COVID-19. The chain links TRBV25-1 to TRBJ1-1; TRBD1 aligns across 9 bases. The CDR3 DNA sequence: TGTGCCAGCAGTGCAATGGGACAGGGGAACACTGAAGCTTTCTTT. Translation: CASSAMGQGNTEAFF.